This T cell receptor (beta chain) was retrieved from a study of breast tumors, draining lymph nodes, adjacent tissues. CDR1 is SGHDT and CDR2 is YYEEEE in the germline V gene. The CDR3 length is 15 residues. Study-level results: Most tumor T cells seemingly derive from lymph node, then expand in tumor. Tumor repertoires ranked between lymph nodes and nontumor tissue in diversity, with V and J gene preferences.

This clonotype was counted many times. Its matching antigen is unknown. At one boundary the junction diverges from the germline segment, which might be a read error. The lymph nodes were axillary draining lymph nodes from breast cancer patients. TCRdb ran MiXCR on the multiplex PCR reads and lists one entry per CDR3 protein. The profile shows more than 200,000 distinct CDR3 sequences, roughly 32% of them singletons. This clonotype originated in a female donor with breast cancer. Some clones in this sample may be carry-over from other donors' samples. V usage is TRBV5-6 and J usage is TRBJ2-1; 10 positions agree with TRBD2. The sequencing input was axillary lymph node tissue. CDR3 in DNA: TGTGCCAGCAGCAGAAGCGGGGGGGGTTACAATGAGCGGTTCTTC. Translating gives CASSRSGGGYNERFF.